Shown below are 17 T cell receptor beta chains from a single sample sequenced in a study of T cell responses to AZD1222 COVID-19 vaccine. Here immunoSEQ multiplex PCR was the method, and the copy in TCRdb shows in-frame clones only, minus some. Altogether 100,000 to 120,000 clones are present, more than 70% being singletons, with the ten largest covering approximately 6.4%. Sequenced material: peripheral blood, taken 28 days after the second AZD1222 dose. Receptors originate from an adult who received the AZD1222 COVID-19 vaccine.

The chain employs TRBV6-2 or TRBV6-3 and TRBJ1-1, with D maybe TRBD1 (5 bases). Trimming removed 0 bases from V and 13 bases from J, with 18 bases in between. The length of the CDR3 is 14 residues. The germline gives CDR1 MNHEY, CDR2 SVGEGT. The CDR3 sequence is CASSYSAAATANFF. The CDR3 nucleotides are TGTGCCAGCAGTTACTCGGCAGCCGCGACAGCGAATTTCTTT.

V gene TRBV12-3 or TRBV12-4 combines with J gene TRBJ1-5; D not resolved. The CDR3 is 12 residues long. The V end was cut by 7 bases, the J end by 7 bases, with 11 bases between. CDR3 in amino acids: CASTLGGQPQHF. As DNA, the CDR3 is TGTGCCAGCACTCTTGGCGGGCAGCCCCAGCATTTT.

This chain joins TRBV9 and TRBJ2-5; 8 bases agree with TRBD2. The CDR3 is 16 residues long. The J segment lost 2 bases and the V segment lost 0 bases, leaving 6 bases of the junction unmatched. Per germline, CDR1 SGDLS and CDR2 YYNGEE. CDR3 loop: CASSVGTGTSQETQYF. CDR3 sequence (DNA): TGTGCCAGCAGCGTAGGGACGGGGACTAGTCAAGAGACCCAGTACTTC. Based on the CDR3 plus reference TRBV9 and TRBJ2-5, the full variable domain is DSGVTQTPKHLITATGQRVTLRCSPRSGDLSVYWYQQSLDQGLQFLIQYYNGEERAKGNILERFSAQQFPDLHSELNLSSLELGDSALYFCASSVGTGTSQETQYFGPGTRLLVL.

This rearrangement joins TRBV18 to TRBJ1-5; D may be TRBD1 (5 bases). The length of the CDR3 is 13 residues. CDR1 and CDR2 from the germline V gene are KGHSH and LQKENI. V was pared by 4 bases and J by 4 bases, with 8 bases between. The DNA of the CDR3 is TGTGCCAGCTCACTCGACAGAAATCAGCCCCAGCATTTT. As protein: CASSLDRNQPQHF.

The gene calls are TRBV7-8 and TRBJ2-3; a possible D gene is TRBD2 (5 bases). Trimming left V 5 bases short and J 2 bases short, with 11 bases between. Per germline, CDR1 SGHVS and CDR2 FQNEAQ. The CDR3 contains 14 residues. The DNA of the CDR3 is TGTGCCAGCAGCCCCAACGGGGACACAGATACGCAGTATTTT. Encoded protein: CASSPNGDTDTQYF.

This chain uses TRBV11-2 with TRBJ1-4, with D possibly being TRBD1 (5 bases). Germline CDR1 and CDR2: SGHAT and FQNNGV. This CDR3 comprises 14 residues. With 5 bases removed from V and 2 bases from J, the gap between germline ends came to 9 bases. The CDR3 sequence: CASSRGGTNEKLFF. The CDR3 region has the DNA TGTGCCAGCAGCCGGGGGGGGACTAATGAAAAACTGTTTTTT. Filled out from reference TRBV11-2 and TRBJ1-4, the complete variable domain reads EAGVAQSPRYKIIEKRQSVAFWCNPISGHATLYWYQQILGQGPKLLIQFQNNGVVDDSQLPKDRFSAERLKGVDSTLKIQPAKLEDSAVYLCASSRGGTNEKLFFGSGTQLSVL.

This chain uses TRBV6-2 or TRBV6-3 with TRBJ2-2, with D possibly matching TRBD2 (7 bases). V shed 2 bases and J shed 6 bases, with 13 bases lying between them. The CDR3 spans 15 residues. In germline, CDR1 is MNHEY, CDR2 SVGEGT. The DNA of the CDR3 is TGTGCCAGCAGTTACGGGGGGGGCGGAGCCGGGGAGCTGTTTTTT. Protein: CASSYGGGGAGELFF.

The chain carries TRBV7-9 and TRBJ2-7; D could derive from TRBD1 or TRBD2 (6 bases each). This CDR3 has 14 amino acids. V lost 2 bases and J lost 5, with 13 bases in between. Per the germline V gene, CDR1 is SEHNR and CDR2 is FQNEAQ (reference sequence). In nucleotides, the CDR3 is TGTGCCAGCAGCTTACACTCAGGGGAGGACGAGCAGTACTTC. Its protein product is CASSLHSGEDEQYF.

This clone was recorded a few times. The chain links TRBV6-6 to TRBJ2-7, with TRBD2 as a possible D gene (5 bases). Deletions cut 3 bases from V and 0 bases from J, with 12 bases between. The CDR3 is made up of 15 amino acids. In germline, CDR1 is MNHNY, CDR2 SVGAGI (reference sequence). CDR3 sequence: CASSYSRALSYEQYF. In nucleotides, the CDR3 is TGTGCCAGCAGTTATTCGAGGGCTCTCTCCTACGAGCAGTACTTC.

About this clone: Within the sample, other DNA sequences also encode this same CDR3. The chain has TRBV7-9 and TRBJ2-2; D is ambiguous. The CDR3 contains 13 residues. CDR1 is SEHNR, CDR2 FQNEAQ, per germline (reference sequence). Trimming left V 2 bases short and J 5 bases short, with 6 bases between. In DNA, the CDR3 is TGTGCCAGCAGCTTATCTTCTACCGGGGAGCTGTTTTTT. It yields the protein CASSLSSTGELFF.

V is TRBV14 and J is TRBJ2-3; D is undetermined. Trimming took 2 bases from V and 5 from J, leaving 8 bases between them. This CDR3 spans 13 amino acids. The V gene's germline CDR1 is SGHDN and CDR2 FVKESK. The CDR3 spells CASSQYKGDTQYF. The DNA for the CDR3 is TGTGCCAGCAGCCAATATAAGGGAGATACGCAGTATTTT.

This sequence joins TRBV28 and TRBJ1-3, with 7 nucleotides matching TRBD1. After removal of 8 bases from V and 4 bases from J, the junction contained 11 bases not matched to a gene. CDR1 and CDR2 (germline): MDHEN, SYDVKM. This CDR3 has 15 residues. Written as DNA, the CDR3 is TGTGCCAGCCAACAGGGGATCCAGAGAGGAAACACCATATATTTT. Its protein is CASQQGIQRGNTIYF.

This clone appeared a single time. The chain employs TRBV7-2 and TRBJ1-3; D remains ambiguous. The CDR3 is 17 residues long. The germline V gene encodes CDR1 SGHTA and CDR2 FQGNSA. V was clipped by 1 base and J by 9 bases, with 22 bases between them. In DNA, the CDR3 is TGTGCCAGCAGCTTAGACCCCACCATATACTCTGCGGTCACCATATATTTT. It translates to CASSLDPTIYSAVTIYF.

Written as DNA, the CDR3 is TGTGCCAGCGCGCGGTTCGACGGGGAAAAACTGTTTTTT. Protein: CASARFDGEKLFF. The chain combines TRBV7-3 with TRBJ1-4; D uncertain. The CDR3 consists of 13 residues. V was trimmed by 8 bases and J by 8 bases, leaving 15 bases between them. The germline gives CDR1 SGHTA, CDR2 FQGTGA.

The chain combines TRBV2 with TRBJ1-6, with D perhaps matching TRBD1 (5 bases). The CDR3 runs 14 residues. Germline lookup yields CDR1 SNHLY and CDR2 FYNNEI. V dropped 6 bases and J dropped 10 bases, with 16 bases sitting between them. The CDR3 loop reads CASRAGGETSPLHF. The CDR3 DNA follows: TGTGCCAGCAGGGCGGGAGGGGAAACATCACCCCTCCACTTT.

This rearrangement joins TRBV10-3 to TRBJ2-3, with TRBD2 matching over 12 bases. With 5 bases clipped from V and 6 bases from J, the junction kept 18 bases outside the gene matches. CDR3 size: 19 residues. Germline values: CDR1 ENHRY, CDR2 SYGVKD. CDR3 residues: CAISSAGTGTSGFGDTQYF. The CDR3, as DNA: TGTGCCATCAGTTCCGCCGGGACAGGGACTAGCGGGTTCGGGGATACGCAGTATTTT.

V usage is TRBV29-1 and J usage is TRBJ2-7; D possibly uses TRBD1 or TRBD2 (5 bases each). Germline loops: CDR1 SQVTM, CDR2 ANQGSEA. V was trimmed by 5 bases and J by 2 bases, leaving 16 bases between them. This CDR3 contains 14 residues. Written as DNA, the CDR3 is TGCAGCGTTACCAAGGGGTCGGGAACCTACGAGCAGTACTTC. Translation: CSVTKGSGTYEQYF.